This record covers a single T cell receptor (beta chain). These data belong to a study of blood T cell repertoires in COVID-19. Study information: The samples span acute and convalescent COVID-19 from the United States, Italy and Spain. Sources were T cells, B-cell-depleted T cells, or PBMCs; the material itself was cDNA or gDNA.

V lost 1 base and J 3 bases, leaving 12 bases between the germline ends. The length of the CDR3 is 15 residues. Germline CDR1 reads SGHTA; CDR2 reads FQGNSA. In the original analysis: Amplification with reference gene primers provided the estimates of nucleated cell counts. Libraries were prepared by immunoSEQ multiplex PCR; TCRdb keeps only in-frame clonotypes and omits some of them. V, J and clone size are those of that table, while D and trimming were read from the DNA. The sample includes about 97,000 clones, 70% to 85% of them seen just once. The rearrangement uses TRBV7-2 and TRBJ1-2, with D perhaps TRBD1 (5 bases). The specimen was peripheral blood. This receptor was taken from a man aged 65 to 79 with acute or convalescent COVID-19. In nucleotides, the CDR3 is TGTGCCAGCAGCTTAGACAGGCAATTACACTATGGCTACACCTTC. This codes for CASSLDRQLHYGYTF.